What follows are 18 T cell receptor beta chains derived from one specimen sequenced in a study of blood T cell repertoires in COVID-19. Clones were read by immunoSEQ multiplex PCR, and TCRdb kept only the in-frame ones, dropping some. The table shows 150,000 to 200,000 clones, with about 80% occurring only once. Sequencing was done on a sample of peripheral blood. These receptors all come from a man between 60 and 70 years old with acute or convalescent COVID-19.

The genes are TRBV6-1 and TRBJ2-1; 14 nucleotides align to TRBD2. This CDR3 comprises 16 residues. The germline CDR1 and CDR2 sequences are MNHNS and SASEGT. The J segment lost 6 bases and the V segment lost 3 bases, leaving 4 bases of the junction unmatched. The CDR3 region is CASSDPTSGRGNEQFF. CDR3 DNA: TGTGCCAGCAGTGACCCGACTAGCGGGAGGGGCAATGAGCAGTTCTTC.

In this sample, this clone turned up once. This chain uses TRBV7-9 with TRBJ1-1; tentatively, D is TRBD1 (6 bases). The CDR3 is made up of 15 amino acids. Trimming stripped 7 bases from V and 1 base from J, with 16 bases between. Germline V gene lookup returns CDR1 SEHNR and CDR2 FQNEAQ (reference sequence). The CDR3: CASTLAGDGNTEAFF. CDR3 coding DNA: TGTGCCAGCACCCTGGCAGGGGACGGGAACACTGAAGCTTTCTTT. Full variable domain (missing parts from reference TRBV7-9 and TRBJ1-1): DTGVSQNPRHKITKRGQNVTFRCDPISEHNRLYWYRQTLGQGPEFLTYFQNEAQLEKSRLLSDRFSAERPKGSFSTLEIQRTEQGDSAMYLCASTLAGDGNTEAFFGQGTRLTVV.

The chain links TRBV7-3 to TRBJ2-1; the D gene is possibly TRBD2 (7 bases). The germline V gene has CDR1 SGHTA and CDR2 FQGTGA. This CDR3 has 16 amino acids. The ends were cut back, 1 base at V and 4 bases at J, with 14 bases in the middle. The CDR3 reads CASSLNPGGAYNEQFF. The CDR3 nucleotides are TGTGCCAGCAGCTTAAACCCGGGGGGCGCTTACAATGAGCAGTTCTTC.

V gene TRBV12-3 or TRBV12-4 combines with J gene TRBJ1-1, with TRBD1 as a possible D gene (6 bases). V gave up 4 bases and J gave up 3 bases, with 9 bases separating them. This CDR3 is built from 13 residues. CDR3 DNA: TGTGCCAGCAGTTACAGGGAGCACACTGAAGCTTTCTTT. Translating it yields CASSYREHTEAFF.

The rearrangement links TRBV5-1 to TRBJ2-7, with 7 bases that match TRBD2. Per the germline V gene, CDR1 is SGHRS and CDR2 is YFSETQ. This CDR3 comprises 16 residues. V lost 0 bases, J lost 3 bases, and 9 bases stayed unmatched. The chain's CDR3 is CASSLAPGTTLYEQYF. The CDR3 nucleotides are TGCGCCAGCAGCTTGGCCCCCGGGACTACCCTCTACGAGCAGTACTTC.

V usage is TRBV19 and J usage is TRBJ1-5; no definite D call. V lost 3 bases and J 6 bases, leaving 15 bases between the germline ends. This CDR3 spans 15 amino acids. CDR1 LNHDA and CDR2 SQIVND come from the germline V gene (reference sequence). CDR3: CASSINKLSGQPQHF. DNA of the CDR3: TGTGCCAGTAGTATTAACAAATTGTCGGGTCAGCCCCAGCATTTT.

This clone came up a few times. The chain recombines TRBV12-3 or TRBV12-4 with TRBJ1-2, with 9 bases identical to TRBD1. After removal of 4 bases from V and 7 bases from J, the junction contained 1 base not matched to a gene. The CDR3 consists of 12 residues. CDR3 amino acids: CASSWGQGGYTF. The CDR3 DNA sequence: TGTGCCAGCAGTTGGGGACAGGGTGGCTACACCTTC.

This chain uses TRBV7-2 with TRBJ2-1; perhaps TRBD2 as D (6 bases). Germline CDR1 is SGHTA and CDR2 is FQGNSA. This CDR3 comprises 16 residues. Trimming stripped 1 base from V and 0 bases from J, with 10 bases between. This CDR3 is CASSLVFGSSYNEQFF. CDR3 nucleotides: TGTGCCAGCAGCTTAGTTTTCGGGAGCTCCTACAATGAGCAGTTCTTC.

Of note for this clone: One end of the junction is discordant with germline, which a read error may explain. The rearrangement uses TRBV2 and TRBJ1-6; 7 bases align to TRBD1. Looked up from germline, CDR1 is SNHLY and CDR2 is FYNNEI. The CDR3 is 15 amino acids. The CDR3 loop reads CAGRVVDRANSPLHF. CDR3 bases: TGTGCCGGCAGGGTTGTTGACAGGGCTAATTCACCCCTCCACTTT.

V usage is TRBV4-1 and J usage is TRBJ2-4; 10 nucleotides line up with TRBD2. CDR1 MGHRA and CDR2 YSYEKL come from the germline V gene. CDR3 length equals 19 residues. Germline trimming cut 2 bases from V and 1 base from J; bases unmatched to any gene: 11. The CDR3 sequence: CASSQPGLAKTEAKNIQYF. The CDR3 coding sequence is TGCGCCAGCAGCCAACCGGGACTAGCGAAAACGGAGGCCAAAAACATTCAGTACTTC.

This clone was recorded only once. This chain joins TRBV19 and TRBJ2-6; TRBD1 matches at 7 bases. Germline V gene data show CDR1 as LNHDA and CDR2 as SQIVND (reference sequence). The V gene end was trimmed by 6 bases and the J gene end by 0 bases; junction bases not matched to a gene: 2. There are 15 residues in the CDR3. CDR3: CASRDRSSGANVLTF. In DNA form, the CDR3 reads TGTGCCAGTAGGGACAGGAGCTCTGGGGCCAACGTCCTGACTTTC.

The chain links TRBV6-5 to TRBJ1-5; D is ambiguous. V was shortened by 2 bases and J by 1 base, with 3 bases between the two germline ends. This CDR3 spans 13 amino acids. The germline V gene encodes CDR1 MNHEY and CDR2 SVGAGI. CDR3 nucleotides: TGTGCCAGCAGTTACCTCAGCAATCAGCCCCAGCATTTT. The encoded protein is CASSYLSNQPQHF.

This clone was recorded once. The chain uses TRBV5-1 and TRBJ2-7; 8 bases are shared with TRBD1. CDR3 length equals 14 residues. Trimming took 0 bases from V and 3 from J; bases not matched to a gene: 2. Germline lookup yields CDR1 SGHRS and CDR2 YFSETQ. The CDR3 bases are TGCGCCAGCAGCTTGGAAGGACAGGGCTACGAGCAGTACTTC. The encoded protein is CASSLEGQGYEQYF.

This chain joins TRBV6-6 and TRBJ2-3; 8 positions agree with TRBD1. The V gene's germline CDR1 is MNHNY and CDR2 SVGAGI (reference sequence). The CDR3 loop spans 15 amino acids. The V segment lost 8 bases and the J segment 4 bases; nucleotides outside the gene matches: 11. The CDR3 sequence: CASAPLAGGADTQYF. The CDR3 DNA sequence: TGTGCCAGCGCTCCTCTCGCAGGGGGCGCAGATACGCAGTATTTT.

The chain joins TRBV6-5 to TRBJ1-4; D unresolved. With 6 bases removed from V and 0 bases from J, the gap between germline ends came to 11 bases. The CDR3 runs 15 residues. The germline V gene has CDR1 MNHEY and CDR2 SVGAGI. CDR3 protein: CASSHSGPTNEKLFF. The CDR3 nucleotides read TGTGCCAGCAGCCATAGCGGTCCAACTAATGAAAAACTGTTTTTT.

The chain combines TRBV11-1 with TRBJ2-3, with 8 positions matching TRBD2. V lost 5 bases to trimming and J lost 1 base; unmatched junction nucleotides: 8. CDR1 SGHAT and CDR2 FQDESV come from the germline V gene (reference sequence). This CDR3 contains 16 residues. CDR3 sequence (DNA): TGTGCCAGCAGCCCCCGCCAGACTAGCGGCACAGATACGCAGTATTTT. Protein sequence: CASSPRQTSGTDTQYF. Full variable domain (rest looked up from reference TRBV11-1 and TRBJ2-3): EAEVAQSPRYKITEKSQAVAFWCDPISGHATLYWYRQILGQGPELLVQFQDESVVDDSQLPKDRFSAERLKGVDSTLKIQPAELGDSAMYLCASSPRQTSGTDTQYFGPGTRLTVL.

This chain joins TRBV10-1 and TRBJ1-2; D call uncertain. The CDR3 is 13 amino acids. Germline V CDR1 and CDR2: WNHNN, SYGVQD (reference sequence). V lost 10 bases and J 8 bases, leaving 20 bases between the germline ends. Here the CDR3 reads CATQNRHPGGYTF. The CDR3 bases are TGCGCCACCCAAAACAGACACCCCGGAGGCTACACCTTC.

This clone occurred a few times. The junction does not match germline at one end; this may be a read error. Here the CDR3 reads CSATEGSALF. CDR3 bases: TGCAGTGCCACCGAGGGCTCCGCCCTCTTT. The chain has TRBV20-1 and TRBJ1-1; D is unresolved. CDR3 size: 10 residues. Germline V gene sequence: CDR1 DFQATT, CDR2 SNEGSKA (reference sequence).